The clone carrying this T cell receptor (beta chain) occurred many times. Its antigen is unknown. Germline CDR1 reads ENHRY; CDR2 reads SYGVKD. There are 14 residues in the CDR3. V lost 4 bases and J 4 bases, leaving 14 bases between the germline ends. The entry originates in a study of CD8 T cells in ankylosing spondylitis. Via MiXCR, TCRdb re-called the 5' RACE reads, giving one row per CDR3 protein. This sample has 150,000 to 200,000 distinct CDR3 sequences, with roughly 13% found just once. Overall study findings and caveats: In peripheral blood, disease-linked CD8+ clones occurred at relatively low frequencies. It was reported that disease-linked clones were significantly enriched in matched ankylosing spondylitis synovial fluid.

This chain connects TRBV10-3 to TRBJ2-7; D is perhaps TRBD1 (6 bases). This clonotype was obtained from a female donor with ankylosing spondylitis or in good health (not recorded which). Material: blood, either unsorted or a sorted T cell fraction (not recorded which). CDR3 residues: CAISAATGGYEQYF. CDR3 sequence (DNA): TGTGCCATCAGTGCTGCGACAGGCGGTTACGAGCAGTACTTC.